This TCR beta chain was retrieved from a study of blood T cell repertoires in COVID-19. Study-level background: The origin of the acute and convalescent COVID-19 samples was the United States, Italy and Spain. T cells, B-cell-depleted T cells, or PBMCs supplied cDNA or gDNA.

The germline V gene has CDR1 GTSNPN and CDR2 SVGIG (reference sequence). V lost 0 bases and J lost 5; bases outside the gene matches: 2. The CDR3 contains 13 residues. This clone was counted a few times. Authors' analysis steps: Amplified reference gene primers provided the basis for estimating nucleated cell counts. Using immunoSEQ multiplex PCR, the repertoire was profiled, and TCRdb retains in-frame clones only, with some absent. The V and J calls and clone size are taken from that table; D and trimming were inferred from the DNA. This table has roughly 290,000 clones, more than 70% appearing once.

Sequencing input: peripheral blood. The J gene is TRBJ1-2, the V gene TRBV30; 8 bases align to TRBD1. The receptor was derived from a woman between 45 and 65 years old who had recovered from COVID-19. The DNA of the CDR3 is TGTGCCTGGAGTGTAACAGGGGGTTATGGCTACACCTTC. It codes for CAWSVTGGYGYTF.